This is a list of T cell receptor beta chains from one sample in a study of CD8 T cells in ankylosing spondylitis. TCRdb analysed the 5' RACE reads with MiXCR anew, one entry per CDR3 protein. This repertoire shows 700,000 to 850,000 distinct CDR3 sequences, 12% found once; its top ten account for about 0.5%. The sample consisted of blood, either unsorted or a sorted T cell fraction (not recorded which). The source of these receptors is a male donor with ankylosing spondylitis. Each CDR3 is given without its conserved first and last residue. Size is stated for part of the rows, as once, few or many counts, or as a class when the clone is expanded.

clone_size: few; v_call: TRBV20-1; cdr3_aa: SASRGKGLRPGYT
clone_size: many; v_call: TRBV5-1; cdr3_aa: ASSPEWDRAF
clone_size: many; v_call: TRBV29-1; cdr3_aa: SVVQGDNEQF
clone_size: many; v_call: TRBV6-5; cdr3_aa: ASSYSREHETQY
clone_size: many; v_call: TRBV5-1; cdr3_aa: ASSSQGRGTEAF
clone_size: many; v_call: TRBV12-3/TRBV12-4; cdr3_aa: ASSLWRDYGYT
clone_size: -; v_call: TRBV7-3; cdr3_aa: ASSLSRSSYGYT
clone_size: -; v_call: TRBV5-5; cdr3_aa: ASSLVVSVGGSLNEQF
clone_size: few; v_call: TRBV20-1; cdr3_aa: SAKTPGPLTDT
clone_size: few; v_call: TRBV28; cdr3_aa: ASSTLGGKTEAF
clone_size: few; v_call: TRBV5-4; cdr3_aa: ASTYGLTMNTGELF
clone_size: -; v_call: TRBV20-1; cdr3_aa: SARDLGQGTETQY
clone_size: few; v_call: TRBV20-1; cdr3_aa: SAQVGEWDNQPQH
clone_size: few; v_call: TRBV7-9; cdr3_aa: ASSLEGGESVRSLH
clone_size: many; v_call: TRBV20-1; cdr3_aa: SAANKATDTQY
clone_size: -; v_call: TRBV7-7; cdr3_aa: ASSRTQEETQY
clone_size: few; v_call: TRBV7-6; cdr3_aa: ASSLRWEKLF
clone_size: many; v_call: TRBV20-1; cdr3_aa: SAQIGVGRDKREQY
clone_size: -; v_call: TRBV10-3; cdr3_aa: AISNRDRVF
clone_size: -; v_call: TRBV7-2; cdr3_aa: ASSLTGGLTGELF
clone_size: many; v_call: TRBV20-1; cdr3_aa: SVLDRSGNTIY
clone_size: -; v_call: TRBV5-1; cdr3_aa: ASSLTGQGAGDTQY
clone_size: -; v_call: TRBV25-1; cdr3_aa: ASRITGGRTEAF
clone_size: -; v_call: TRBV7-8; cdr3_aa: ASSTGTLAYEQY
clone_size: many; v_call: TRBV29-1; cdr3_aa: SITPGQGLFTDTQY
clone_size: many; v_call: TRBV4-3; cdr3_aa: ASSQDVSTAFSYEQY
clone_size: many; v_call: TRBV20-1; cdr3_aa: SASRADTQY
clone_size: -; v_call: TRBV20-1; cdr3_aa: SARAARGGSFNEQF
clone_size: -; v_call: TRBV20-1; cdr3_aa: SDRLLAGINEQF
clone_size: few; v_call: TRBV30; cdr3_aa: AWSRRVEQY
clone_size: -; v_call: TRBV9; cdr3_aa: ASSPGTSGNDQETQY
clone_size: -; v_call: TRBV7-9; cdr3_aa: ASSRVNGVPQH
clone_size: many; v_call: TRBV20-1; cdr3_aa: IRSGPNYGYT
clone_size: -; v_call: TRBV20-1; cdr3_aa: SFQTSGLREQY
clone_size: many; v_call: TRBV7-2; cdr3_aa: ASSSFEGLYEQY
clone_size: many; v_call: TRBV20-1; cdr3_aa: SAREVRKNIQY
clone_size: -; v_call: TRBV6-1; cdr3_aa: ASSMVNSLSGANVLT
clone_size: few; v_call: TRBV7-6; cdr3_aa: ASSSETGRSEQY
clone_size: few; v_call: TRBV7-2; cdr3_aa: ASSLQYRANEKLF
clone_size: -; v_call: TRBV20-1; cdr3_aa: SASQGATLYEQY
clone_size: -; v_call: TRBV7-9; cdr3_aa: ASSYLVSGNEQF